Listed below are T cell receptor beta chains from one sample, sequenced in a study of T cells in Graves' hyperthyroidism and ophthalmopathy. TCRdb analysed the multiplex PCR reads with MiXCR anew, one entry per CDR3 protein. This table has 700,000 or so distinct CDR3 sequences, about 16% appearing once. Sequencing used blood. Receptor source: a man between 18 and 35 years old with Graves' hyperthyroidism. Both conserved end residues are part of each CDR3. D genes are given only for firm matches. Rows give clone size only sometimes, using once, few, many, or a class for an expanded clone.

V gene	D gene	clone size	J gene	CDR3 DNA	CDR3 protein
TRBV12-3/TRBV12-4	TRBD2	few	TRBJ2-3	TGTGCCAGCAATTTCAGACTAGCGGATTTCACAGATACGCAGTATTTT	CASNFRLADFTDTQYF
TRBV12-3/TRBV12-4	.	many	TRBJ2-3	TGTGCCAGCAGCCCCCGCGGGGCCAATGCAGATACGCAGTATTTT	CASSPRGANADTQYF
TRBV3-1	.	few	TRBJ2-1	TGTGCCAGCAGCCAAGCCATCGGGCCAAGGAATGAGCAGTTCTTC	CASSQAIGPRNEQFF
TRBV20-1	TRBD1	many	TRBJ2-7	TGCAGTGCGTCACCGGGACAGGGGTTTTCCTACGAGCAGTACTTC	CSASPGQGFSYEQYF
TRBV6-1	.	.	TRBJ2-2	TGTGCCAGTGGGTCTCCGGGGGAGCTGTTTTTT	CASGSPGELFF
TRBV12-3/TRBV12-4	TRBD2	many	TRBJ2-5	TGTGCCAGCAGTTTAAGGGTAGCGGGAGACGAGACCCAGTACTTC	CASSLRVAGDETQYF
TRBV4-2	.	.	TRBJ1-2	TGTGCCAGCAGCCAATCGGTGGCGCAGGATGGCTACACCTTC	CASSQSVAQDGYTF
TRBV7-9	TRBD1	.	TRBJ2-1	TGTGCCAGCAGCTGGCTCGGGACAGGGGGTTACAATGAGCAGTTCTTC	CASSWLGTGGYNEQFF
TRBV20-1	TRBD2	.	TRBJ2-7	TGCAGTGCTAGAGGCCTAGCGGGAGTTTGGGAGCAGTACTTC	CSARGLAGVWEQYF
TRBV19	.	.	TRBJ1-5	TGTGCCGCCTCGATGTCGCAGGGAATCAATCAGCCCCAGCATTTT	CAASMSQGINQPQHF
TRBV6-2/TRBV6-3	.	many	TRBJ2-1	TGTGCCAGCAGTTACTCGTTAGCTTACAATGAGCAGTTCTTC	CASSYSLAYNEQFF
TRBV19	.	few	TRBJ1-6	TGTGCCAGTAGTATAAAGGGGGAGACTAATTCACCCCTCCACTTT	CASSIKGETNSPLHF
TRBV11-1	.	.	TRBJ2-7	TGTGCCAGCAGTCGAGGAGGAGGCGGCTACGAGCAGTACTTC	CASSRGGGGYEQYF
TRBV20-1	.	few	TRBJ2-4	TGCAGTGCTAAGGTGGGGGCGAGGACCAAAAACATTCAGTACTTC	CSAKVGARTKNIQYF
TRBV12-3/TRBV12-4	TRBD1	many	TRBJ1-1	TGTGCCAGCAGCAACGGACAGGGGGCGGGCACTGAAGCTTTCTTT	CASSNGQGAGTEAFF
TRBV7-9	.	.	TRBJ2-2	TGTGCCAGCAGCCGTAATTCGGCTGGGGAGCTGTTTTTT	CASSRNSAGELFF
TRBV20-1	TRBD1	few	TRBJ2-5	TGCAGCGCTACGGGGGACAGGTTTCAAGAGACCCAGTACTTC	CSATGDRFQETQYF
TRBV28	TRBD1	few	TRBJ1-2	TGTGCCAGCGTCGAGGGGGCGCGGGGCTACACCTTC	CASVEGARGYTF
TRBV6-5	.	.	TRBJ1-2	TGTGCCAGCAGTTCGGGAGACAGGAAACACCCATATCATGGCTACACCTTC	CASSSGDRKHPYHGYTF
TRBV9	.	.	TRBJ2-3	TGTGCCAGCAGCGTAGCTCGAACTAGCCGCCCAGATACGCAGTATTTT	CASSVARTSRPDTQYF
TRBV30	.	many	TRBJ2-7	TGTGCCTGGAGTGAAAGAGCCTTGAAGGGCCCAGGGCCCTACGAGCAGTACTTC	CAWSERALKGPGPYEQYF
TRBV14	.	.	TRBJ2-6	TGTGCCAGCAGCCCCCGGGCGATCTCCTCTGGGGCCAACGTCCTGACTTTC	CASSPRAISSGANVLTF
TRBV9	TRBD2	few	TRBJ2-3	TGTGCCAGCAGCGCCCCAGGGCTAGCGGGACACACAGATACGCAGTATTTT	CASSAPGLAGHTDTQYF
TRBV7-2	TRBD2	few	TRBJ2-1	TGTGCCAGCAGCTCGAAACTTAGCGGGAGGGCCTCATACAATGAGCAGTTCTTC	CASSSKLSGRASYNEQFF
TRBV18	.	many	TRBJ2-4	TGTGCCAGCTCACCATCGACCAGGGTAGCCAAAAACATTCAGTACTTC	CASSPSTRVAKNIQYF
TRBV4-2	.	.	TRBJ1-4	TGTGCCAGCAGCCAAGGAAGGATCCTTGACGGAAAACTGTTTTTT	CASSQGRILDGKLFF
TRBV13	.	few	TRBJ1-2	TGTGCCAGCAGCTTTACGACACTACTCAACTATGGCTACACCTTC	CASSFTTLLNYGYTF
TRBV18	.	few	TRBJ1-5	TGTGCCAGCTCACCATTGGCAGCTCGTCAGCCCCAGCATTTT	CASSPLAARQPQHF
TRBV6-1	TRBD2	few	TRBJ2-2	TGTGCCAGCAGTCCAACCGGGGGGGACGGTACCGGGGAGCTGTTTTTT	CASSPTGGDGTGELFF
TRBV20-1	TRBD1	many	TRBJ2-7	TGCAGTGCTAGAACGGACAGGGATGTTGCCTACGAGCAGTACTTC	CSARTDRDVAYEQYF
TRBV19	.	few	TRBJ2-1	TGTGCCAGTAGTATAGCTTCGGGTCGGAATGAGCAGTTCTTC	CASSIASGRNEQFF
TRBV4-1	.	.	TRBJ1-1	TGCGCCAGCAGCCCTCAGTCCCAGGGAGGGACTGAAGCTTTCTTT	CASSPQSQGGTEAFF
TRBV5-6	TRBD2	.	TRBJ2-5	TGTGCCAGCAGCTTGCTAGCGGATCAAGAGACCCAGTACTTC	CASSLLADQETQYF
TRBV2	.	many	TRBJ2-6	TGTGCCAGCACCTTGGACAACTCTGGGGCCAACGTCCTGACTTTC	CASTLDNSGANVLTF
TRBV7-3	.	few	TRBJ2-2	TGTGCCAGCAGCTTATTTGCGGCAGGGAACACCGGGGAGCTGTTTTTT	CASSLFAAGNTGELFF
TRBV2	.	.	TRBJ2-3	TGTGCCAGCATCCAGCCCCCAGGTACGCAGTATTTT	CASIQPPGTQYF
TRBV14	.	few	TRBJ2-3	TGTGCCAGCAGCCCTTATCGGAACACAGATACGCAGTATTTT	CASSPYRNTDTQYF
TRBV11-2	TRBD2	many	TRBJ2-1	TGTGCCAGCAGCCCAGCGGGAGTGTACAATGAGCAGTTCTTC	CASSPAGVYNEQFF
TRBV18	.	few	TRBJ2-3	TGTGCCAGCTCTCCGGACGGAAACAGAGATACGCAGTATTTT	CASSPDGNRDTQYF
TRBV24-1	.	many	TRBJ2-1	TGTGCCACCAGCCCGACAGGTTATCATGAGCAGTTCTTC	CATSPTGYHEQFF
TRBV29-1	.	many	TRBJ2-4	TGCAGCGTTGAGGGGACGGAAGATCAACGGGCCAAAAACATTCAGTACTTC	CSVEGTEDQRAKNIQYF
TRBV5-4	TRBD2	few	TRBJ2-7	TGTGCCAGCAGCACCGAAGGGCGGCTAGCGGGAGTGGAGCAGTACTTC	CASSTEGRLAGVEQYF
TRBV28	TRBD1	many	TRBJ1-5	TGTGCCAGCAGCGTAATACAGGGGAATCAGCCCCAGCATTTT	CASSVIQGNQPQHF
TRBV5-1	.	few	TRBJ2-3	TGCGCCAGCAGAAATAGCGGAACCACAGATACGCAGTATTTT	CASRNSGTTDTQYF
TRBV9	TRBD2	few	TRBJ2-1	TGTGCCAGCAGCGGAGCCCACGAGGCGGGAGGTACTTACAATGAGCAGTTCTTC	CASSGAHEAGGTYNEQFF
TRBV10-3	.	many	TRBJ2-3	TGTGCCATCAGTGAAAAACTCCTCACAGATACGCAGTATTTT	CAISEKLLTDTQYF
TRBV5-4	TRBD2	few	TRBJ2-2	TGTGCCAGCAAGGGACGGGAGGGCCGTAACACCGGGGAGCTGTTTTTT	CASKGREGRNTGELFF
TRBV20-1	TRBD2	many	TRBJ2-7	TGCAGTGCTAGAGATCCCCGGACTAGCGCCTACGAGCAGTACTTC	CSARDPRTSAYEQYF